This T cell receptor beta chain stems from a study of PD-1 blockade in mismatch repair-deficient tumors. Study information: Patients had eleven to twelve mismatch repair-deficient cancer types and were previously treated and progressing.

Mismatch repair deficiency was confirmed in all patients, by PCR or immunohistochemistry. Clones were sequenced by immunoSEQ multiplex PCR, and TCRdb holds only the in-frame ones, with some missing. Altogether about 63,000 clones are present, about 91% being singletons, with the ten largest covering 14%. V dropped 6 bases and J dropped 4 bases, with 22 bases sitting between them. The CDR3 consists of 17 residues. Germline V gene lookup returns CDR1 MDHEN and CDR2 SYDVKM. The sample here was peripheral blood, taken 52 weeks after starting pembrolizumab. The genes are TRBV28 and TRBJ1-5, with D possibly TRBD1 on 6 matching bases. This sequence originates from an adult with mismatch repair-deficient cancer. The CDR3 spells CASSRLTGANVNQPQHF. As DNA, the CDR3 is TGTGCCAGCAGCCGACTGACAGGCGCCAACGTAAATCAGCCCCAGCATTTT.